This TCR beta chain came from a study of blood T cell repertoires in COVID-19. Study summary: The United States, Italy and Spain were the sources of the acute and convalescent COVID-19 samples. T cells, B-cell-depleted T cells, or PBMCs provided the cDNA or gDNA that served as material.

Authors' methods: Using reference gene primer amplification, nucleated cell counts were estimated. Here immunoSEQ multiplex PCR was the method, and the copy in TCRdb shows in-frame clones only, minus some. Clonal size and the V and J genes are those of that table, whereas D and trimming came from the DNA. Among roughly 32,000 clones listed, approximately 89% were seen once. CDR3 length: 15 residues. V gave up 0 bases and J gave up 5 bases, with 11 bases separating them. Germline V CDR1 and CDR2: LGHNA, YSLEER. The sample comprised peripheral blood. The V call is TRBV4-3, the J call TRBJ1-5; D is undetermined. This receptor was obtained from a man aged 55 to 70 with active or convalescent COVID-19. As DNA, the CDR3 is TGCGCCAGCAGCCAAGATATTTACAACCATCAGCCCCAGCATTTT. Translating gives CASSQDIYNHQPQHF.